The clone carrying this T cell receptor (beta chain) was seen only a few times. Its antigen is unknown. It was via CD45RO/CCR7/CD25/CD127/CD95/CD27 that CD4+ naive, central memory, regulatory and stem cell-like memory cells were sorted. This entry is derived from a study of beta chain features in type 1 diabetes. Findings and limits, study-wide: TCRB CDR3s from Type 1 diabetes patients were moderately but significantly shorter in all four CD4+ subsets.

Reverse transcription of all isolated RNA meant that expressed TCRB transcripts were sequenced. Produced via immunoSEQ multiplex PCR; TCRdb's table is partial and in-frame only. The repertoire holds some 160,000 clones, with 6.5% to 10% as singletons. This CDR3 region has 16 residues. Germline values: CDR1 SGHTA, CDR2 FQGNSA. V trimming: 2 bases; J trimming: 5 bases; junction bases outside the gene matches: 9. The chain carries TRBV7-2 and TRBJ1-5, with 7 bases matching TRBD1. This sequence originates from a woman between 18 and 30 years old with type 1 diabetes. Source material: central memory CD4+ T cells from blood. This CDR3 reads CASSLLARGSYQPQHF. The CDR3 DNA reads TGTGCCAGCAGCTTATTGGCCAGGGGGTCCTATCAGCCCCAGCATTTT.